This record looks at one TCR beta chain sequence and its context. The CDR3 is 15 amino acids. Germline CDR1 and CDR2: MNHEY and SMNVEV (reference sequence). With 2 bases removed from V and 2 bases from J, the gap between germline ends came to 13 bases. The sample comes from a study of technical replicates of blood from a few donors. Sequencing was performed with immunoSEQ multiplex PCR; in TCRdb, only in-frame clones are kept and a portion is missing. The data show tens of thousands of clones, with 85% to 95% seen just once and 0.3% to 0.4% held by the top ten. Material: T cells isolated from PBMCs. The receptor's source is a human donor in good health. V gene TRBV27 combines with J gene TRBJ2-7; tentative D call: TRBD2 (5 bases). For the CDR3, the DNA is TGTGCCAGCAGTTTAGTAGGGCTACTAGCCTACGAGCAGTACTTC. This gives the protein CASSLVGLLAYEQYF.